This section outlines one TCR beta chain sequence together with its context. Antigen: not known. CDR3 length: 15 residues. Germline V CDR1 and CDR2: DFQATT, SNEGSKA (reference sequence). It was by 5' RACE with UMI labels that the TRB cDNA libraries were prepared. One entry per CDR3 protein, without DNA, is what TCRdb gives after re-calling the 5' RACE reads. The table lists around 52,000 distinct CDR3 sequences. These data are taken from a study of CXCR3-negative and CXCR3-positive naive CD8 T cells. As for the study in general: Each library held about 1.5 +/- 0.3 million TRB reads, about 140 million in total.

Findings and caveats of the study: CXCR3-negative and CXCR3-positive naive cells shared comparable TRBV-TRBJ usage, but memory cells did not.

Triplicate sorting captured approximately 300,000 cells each from every CD8+ T cell subset. Sequencing was carried out using memory CD8+ T cells from blood. The rearrangement links TRBV20-1 to TRBJ2-1; TCRdb selects TRBD2, and the lack of DNA leaves this call unchecked. This receptor was obtained from a human donor in good health. Some clones in this sample may be carry-over from other donors' samples. CDR3: CSARGASGNYNEQFF.